The clone carrying this TCR beta chain was seen a single time. Germline lookup yields CDR1 SNHLY and CDR2 FYNNEI. V was cut by 6 bases and J by 3 bases, with 16 bases left in between. CDR3 length: 15 amino acids. Methods used by the authors: Reference gene primer amplification gave estimated nucleated cell counts. Measured with immunoSEQ multiplex PCR; TCRdb has only the in-frame clones, and not every one. The V and J calls and the clone size are those of that table, but D and trimming were determined from the DNA. Among over 400,000 clones, about 88% were seen once, and the ten largest hold 6.5% to 9.5%. Enrolled through a virtual design, the participants were between roughly 18 and 100 years of age and came from around 25 US areas. These data belong to a study of blood T cell repertoires in COVID-19.

Sequenced: PBMCs or T cells enriched from blood (not recorded which). The chain recombines TRBV2 with TRBJ2-3; a possible D gene is TRBD2 (6 bases). The source is a woman in her sixties or seventies who had recovered from COVID-19. CDR3 DNA sequence: TGTGCCAGCAGATATAGCGGTGTGAATACAGATACGCAGTATTTT. This gives the protein CASRYSGVNTDTQYF.